The rows below give T cell receptor beta chains drawn from one sample of a study of blood T cells in healthy people across ages. TCRdb reprocessed the 5' RACE reads via MiXCR and lists one record per CDR3 protein. Altogether about a million distinct CDR3 sequences are present, around 49% being singletons, with the ten largest covering about an eighth. Sample: blood. The receptors here all came from a man aged 30-40 years in good health. Both conserved end residues are part of each CDR3. The order of the fields is clone size, V gene, CDR3 length, D gene, J gene, CDR3 DNA, CDR3 protein. The D gene is left open where the match is weak. Only some rows state a clone size, as once, few, many or a class for expanded clones.

>-|TRBV6-1|14|-|TRBJ2-5
TGTGCCAGCAAAAACAGGCAACTTCAAGAGACCCAGTACTTC
CASKNRQLQETQYF
>-|TRBV2|15|TRBD1|TRBJ2-2
TGTGCCAGTAAGATGGGACAGGGGTACACCGGGGAGCTGTTTTTT
CASKMGQGYTGELFF
>-|TRBV6-1|12|-|TRBJ1-5
TGTGCCAGCACCGGACTGAAACAGCCCCAGCATTTT
CASTGLKQPQHF
>-|TRBV19|12|-|TRBJ1-6
TGTGCCACGCGACTGGGAAATTCACCCCTCCACTTT
CATRLGNSPLHF
>once|TRBV2|15|-|TRBJ2-1
TGTGCCAGCAGTGAAGGGAGGGGAGGTTACAATGAGCAGTTCTTC
CASSEGRGGYNEQFF
>few|TRBV7-9|16|TRBD1|TRBJ2-7
TGTGCCAGCAGCTCTACGCCGGGACAGGCCTCCTACGAGCAGTACTTC
CASSSTPGQASYEQYF
>few|TRBV10-3|13|TRBD1|TRBJ1-5
TGTGCCATCAGTCAAGACAGGGGCCAGCCCCAGCATTTT
CAISQDRGQPQHF
>few|TRBV2|15|-|TRBJ1-4
TGTGCCAGCAGGGACCGGGACTCCATTGGTGAAAAACTGTTTTTT
CASRDRDSIGEKLFF
>few|TRBV21-1|15|-|TRBJ1-4
TGTGCCAGCAGCACCCTGAGGGAGGGGTGTGAAAAACTGTTTTTT
CASSTLREGCEKLFF
>-|TRBV6-2/TRBV6-3|16|TRBD2|TRBJ2-7
TGTGCCAGCAGTTACCCCCTAGCGGGGGGCGTAAGCGAGCAGTACTTC
CASSYPLAGGVSEQYF
>many|TRBV7-2|15|TRBD2|TRBJ2-7
TGTGCCAGCAGCATCATAGCGGGGGGGCCCTACGAGCAGTACTTC
CASSIIAGGPYEQYF
>few|TRBV5-1|13|-|TRBJ2-3
TGCGCCACCCGCGACAGTAGCACAGATACGCAGTATTTT
CATRDSSTDTQYF
>-|TRBV28|14|-|TRBJ1-2
TGTGCCAGCAGGCCAACAACAGGGTCCTATGGCTACACCTTC
CASRPTTGSYGYTF
>few|TRBV10-3|16|-|TRBJ1-6
TGTGCCATCAGTGAGTACCCCGACTCCTATAATTCACCCCTCCACTTT
CAISEYPDSYNSPLHF